These T cell receptor beta chains were read from a single sample in a study of OX40 agonist ivuxolimab in advanced cancers. Method: immunoSEQ multiplex PCR; TCRdb's copy keeps in-frame clones and lacks some. The sample includes roughly 53,000 clones, about 85% of them seen just once. The sequences come from CD4+ or CD8+ T cells sorted from blood, collected in a trial of the OX40 agonist ivuxolimab. The source of these receptors is an adult with an advanced solid tumor such as melanoma, head and neck, liver or kidney cancer. CDR3s include the opening cysteine and the closing phenylalanine or tryptophan. A D gene is named only where the DNA matches it firmly. Some rows mark clone size as missing; the rest say once, few, many or name a class of expanded clone.

length	size	J	V	D	CDR3	DNA
12	-	TRBJ1-3	TRBV7-2	-	CASSAGQGAIYF	TGTGCCAGCAGCGCCGGGCAGGGCGCCATATATTTT
13	-	TRBJ2-7	TRBV4-3	-	CASSQESGNEQYF	TGCGCCAGCAGCCAAGAATCGGGTAACGAGCAGTACTTC
15	-	TRBJ1-5	TRBV5-1	TRBD1	CASSQQGGSNQPQHF	TGCGCCAGCAGTCAACAGGGGGGAAGCAATCAGCCCCAGCATTTT
14	-	TRBJ1-1	TRBV11-2	-	CASSLIRGGTEAFF	TGTGCCAGCAGCTTAATTCGGGGGGGCACTGAAGCTTTCTTT
16	-	TRBJ2-3	TRBV6-6	TRBD2	CASSYPTSGGGDTQYF	TGTGCCAGCAGTTACCCTACTAGCGGGGGGGGAGATACGCAGTATTTT
12	-	TRBJ2-2	TRBV19	-	CASSKNTGELFF	TGTGCCAGTAGCAAGAACACCGGGGAGCTGTTTTTT
17	-	TRBJ2-3	TRBV9	-	CASSVLGRASHWDTQYF	TGTGCCAGCAGCGTATTGGGCCGGGCGAGCCACTGGGATACGCAGTATTTT
13	-	TRBJ2-3	TRBV10-1	-	CASKDQFTDTQYF	TGCGCCAGCAAGGACCAATTCACAGATACGCAGTATTTT
16	-	TRBJ2-2	TRBV11-3	TRBD1	CASSRGRDRGTGELFF	TGTGCCAGCAGCCGCGGCCGGGACAGGGGTACCGGGGAGCTGTTTTTT
15	-	TRBJ1-1	TRBV27	TRBD1	CASSLQTGGGTEAFF	TGTGCCAGCAGTTTACAGACAGGGGGGGGGACTGAAGCTTTCTTT
14	-	TRBJ2-1	TRBV27	-	CASSLSGFGNEQFF	TGTGCCAGCAGTTTATCAGGGTTTGGTAATGAGCAGTTCTTC
16	once	TRBJ2-1	TRBV4-2	-	CASSQDHEGGINEQFF	TGTGCCAGCAGCCAAGATCATGAGGGAGGAATCAATGAGCAGTTCTTC
13	-	TRBJ2-7	TRBV10-2	-	CASSRQSIYEQYF	TGCGCCAGCAGCAGGCAGAGTATCTACGAGCAGTACTTC
14	few	TRBJ2-7	TRBV27	-	CASSAHRDSYEQYF	TGTGCCAGCAGTGCTCACAGGGACTCCTACGAGCAGTACTTC
17	-	TRBJ2-2	TRBV19	TRBD1	CASSMYLGQGFTGELFF	TGTGCCAGTAGTATGTATTTGGGACAGGGGTTCACCGGGGAGCTGTTTTTT
15	-	TRBJ2-4	TRBV19	-	CASSKQGGAKNIQYF	TGTGCCAGTAGTAAACAGGGTGGGGCCAAAAACATTCAGTACTTC
14	-	TRBJ2-7	TRBV5-4	TRBD1	CASSQGQGDYEQYF	TGTGCCAGCAGCCAGGGACAGGGAGACTACGAGCAGTACTTC
14	-	TRBJ1-4	TRBV6-1	TRBD1	CASSPDRVSEKLFF	TGTGCCAGCTCCCCTGACAGGGTTTCTGAAAAACTGTTTTTT
17	-	TRBJ1-3	TRBV6-1	TRBD1	CASSAGTGPSSGNTIYF	TGTGCCAGCAGTGCCGGGACAGGCCCGTCCTCTGGAAACACCATATATTTT
14	-	TRBJ2-5	TRBV5-6	-	CASSSDYYGETQYF	TGTGCCAGCAGCTCGGACTATTATGGAGAGACCCAGTACTTC
12	-	TRBJ2-7	TRBV7-2	-	CASSLEVSEQYF	TGTGCCAGCAGCTTAGAAGTTAGCGAGCAGTACTTC
13	-	TRBJ2-1	TRBV4-1	TRBD1	CASSQLFRQGRFF	TGCGCCAGCAGCCAATTGTTCCGACAGGGGAGGTTCTTC
15	-	TRBJ1-2	TRBV5-4	-	CASSFGGGWDYGYTF	TGTGCCAGCAGCTTCGGGGGAGGCTGGGACTATGGCTACACCTTC
14	-	TRBJ2-7	TRBV19	TRBD2	CASSTGTSDHEQYF	TGTGCCAGTAGTACAGGGACTAGCGACCACGAGCAGTACTTC
13	-	TRBJ2-3	TRBV7-2	-	CASSSGEWGTQYF	TGTGCCAGCAGCTCGGGGGAGTGGGGTACGCAGTATTTT
13	-	TRBJ1-5	TRBV28	-	CASTLGGYQPQHF	TGTGCCAGCACCCTTGGGGGGTATCAGCCCCAGCATTTT
11	-	TRBJ2-5	TRBV6-6	-	CASTSSETQYF	TGTGCCAGCACCTCCTCGGAGACCCAGTACTTC
14	-	TRBJ2-5	TRBV4-1	-	CASSQVTRGETQYF	TGCGCCAGCAGCCAAGTGACTAGAGGGGAGACCCAGTACTTC
14	-	TRBJ2-7	TRBV5-4	-	CASSLAGQTYEQYF	TGTGCCAGCAGCTTGGCAGGTCAGACCTACGAGCAGTACTTC
14	-	TRBJ1-5	TRBV10-3	-	CAISESQGNQPQHF	TGTGCCATCAGTGAGTCCCAGGGGAATCAGCCCCAGCATTTT
13	-	TRBJ2-7	TRBV7-9	-	CASSSNGPYEQYF	TGTGCCAGCAGCTCGAATGGTCCCTACGAGCAGTACTTC
15	-	TRBJ1-2	TRBV6-5	-	CASSYSSLQLYGYTF	TGTGCCAGCAGTTACTCCTCGTTACAGCTCTATGGCTACACCTTC
17	-	TRBJ2-4	TRBV10-3	-	CAISESTGSLAKNIQYF	TGTGCCATCAGTGAGTCGACGGGTTCCTTAGCCAAAAACATTCAGTACTTC
13	-	TRBJ2-7	TRBV7-7	TRBD1	CASSRDRGYEQYF	TGTGCTAGCAGCCGGGACAGGGGGTACGAGCAGTACTTC
15	once	TRBJ2-1	TRBV5-1	TRBD2	CASSIGLAGYNEQFF	TGCGCCAGCAGCATCGGACTAGCGGGCTACAATGAGCAGTTCTTC
14	-	TRBJ2-7	TRBV6-5	-	CASSYGEGEYEQYF	TGTGCCAGCAGTTACGGTGAAGGGGAATACGAGCAGTACTTC
15	-	TRBJ2-3	TRBV7-9	-	CASGGWGGGTDTQYF	TGTGCCAGCGGGGGATGGGGGGGCGGCACAGATACGCAGTATTTT
18	-	TRBJ2-2	TRBV30	TRBD2	CAWSVPGEREAYTGELFF	TGTGCCTGGAGTGTACCTGGGGAGCGGGAGGCATACACCGGGGAGCTGTTTTTT
19	-	TRBJ2-1	TRBV30	TRBD2	CAWSVPPGLAGVIDNEQFF	TGTGCCTGGAGTGTACCCCCAGGACTAGCGGGAGTAATCGACAATGAGCAGTTCTTC
14	-	TRBJ2-7	TRBV18	TRBD1	CASSRAGTGLEQYF	TGTGCCAGCTCCCGAGCCGGGACAGGTCTCGAGCAGTACTTC
14	-	TRBJ2-3	TRBV5-7	TRBD2	CASSRLAGTDTQYF	TGTGCCAGCAGCCGGCTAGCGGGAACAGATACGCAGTATTTT
14	-	TRBJ2-4	TRBV18	-	CASSPPYAKNIQYF	TGTGCCAGCTCACCACCTTACGCCAAAAACATTCAGTACTTC
15	few	TRBJ2-7	TRBV10-1	-	CASSEGAGKGYEQYF	TGCGCCAGCAGTGAGGGGGCAGGGAAGGGCTACGAGCAGTACTTC
15	-	TRBJ1-5	TRBV27	TRBD1	CASRPGTGSNQPQHF	TGCGCCAGCAGACCCGGGACAGGGTCAAATCAGCCCCAGCATTTT
13	-	TRBJ2-3	TRBV7-6	-	CASRLGGTDTQYF	TGTGCCAGCAGATTAGGGGGCACAGATACGCAGTATTTT
14	-	TRBJ1-4	TRBV7-2	-	CASSLDRGYEKLFF	TGTGCCAGCAGCTTGGACAGAGGATATGAAAAACTGTTTTTT
11	-	TRBJ2-1	TRBV11-1	-	CASSLSNEQFF	TGTGCCAGCAGCTTAAGTAATGAGCAGTTCTTC
15	-	TRBJ2-5	TRBV7-2	TRBD2	CASSLGLAGDETQYF	TGTGCCAGCAGCTTAGGGCTAGCGGGGGACGAGACCCAGTACTTC
15	-	TRBJ2-7	TRBV7-2	-	CASSLVTGSLYEQYF	TGTGCCAGCAGCTTAGTAACAGGTTCCCTCTACGAGCAGTACTTC
12	-	TRBJ1-3	TRBV6-5	-	CASSYEGNTIYF	TGTGCCAGCAGTTACGAGGGGAACACCATATATTTT
11	-	TRBJ2-7	TRBV10-3	-	CAISDGGEQYF	TGTGCCATCAGTGATGGGGGAGAGCAGTACTTC
15	-	TRBJ2-1	TRBV19	TRBD2	CASSIVWTRYNEQFF	TGTGCCAGTAGTATAGTTTGGACTAGGTACAATGAGCAGTTCTTC
16	-	TRBJ2-7	TRBV5-1	TRBD2	CASSFLISGRSYEQYF	TGCGCCAGCAGCTTCCTAATTAGCGGGAGATCCTACGAGCAGTACTTC
15	-	TRBJ1-1	TRBV6-1	TRBD1	CASSGGTGADTEAFF	TGTGCCAGCAGTGGAGGGACAGGGGCAGACACTGAAGCTTTCTTT
14	-	TRBJ2-7	TRBV9	-	CASSPRAGGVEQYF	TGTGCCAGCAGCCCCAGGGCAGGGGGGGTCGAGCAGTACTTC
16	-	TRBJ2-3	TRBV11-3	TRBD2	CASSLGLADSTDTQYF	TGTGCCAGCAGCTTAGGACTAGCGGATAGCACAGATACGCAGTATTTT
16	-	TRBJ2-3	TRBV5-8	TRBD1	CASSLLRQGGSDTQYF	TGTGCCAGCAGCTTGCTTCGACAGGGTGGGAGTGATACGCAGTATTTT
13	-	TRBJ2-4	TRBV5-1	TRBD1	CASSWTGSTLQYF	TGCGCCAGCAGCTGGACAGGGTCTACCCTTCAGTACTTC
17	-	TRBJ2-5	TRBV7-9	TRBD2	CASSLAFQREERETQYF	TGTGCCAGCAGCTTAGCTTTCCAGCGGGAGGAACGAGAGACCCAGTACTTC